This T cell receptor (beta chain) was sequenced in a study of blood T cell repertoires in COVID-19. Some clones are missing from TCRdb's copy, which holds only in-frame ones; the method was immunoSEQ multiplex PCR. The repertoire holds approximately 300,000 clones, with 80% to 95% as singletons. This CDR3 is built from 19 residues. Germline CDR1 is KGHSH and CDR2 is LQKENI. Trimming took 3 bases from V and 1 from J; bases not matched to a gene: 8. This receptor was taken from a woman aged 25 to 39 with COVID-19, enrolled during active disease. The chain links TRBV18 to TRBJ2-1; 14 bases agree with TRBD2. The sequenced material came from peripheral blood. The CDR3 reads CASSPLYGTSGSSYNEQFF. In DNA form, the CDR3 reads TGTGCCAGCTCACCCCTGTACGGGACTAGCGGGAGTTCCTACAATGAGCAGTTCTTC.